This TCR beta chain comes out of a study of graft-versus-host responses after intestinal transplantation. The CDR3 has 14 residues. The V gene lost 0 bases and the J gene lost 1 base, with 7 bases spanning the gap. Germline V gene lookup returns CDR1 SGHRS and CDR2 YFSETQ. The data were produced by immunoSEQ multiplex PCR, yet TCRdb's version contains in-frame clones alone and is incomplete. In the table there are some 83,000 clones, roughly nine tenths of which are singletons. Of note for this clone: Its antigen is not known.

Regarding the study as a whole: Recipient marrow showed GvH clones, some seen first in ileum or blood.

The starting material was unstimulated CD4+ T cells sorted from spleen or lymph node cells, obtained before intestinal transplant. The clonotype was recovered from a human donor who received an intestinal transplant. V gene TRBV5-1 combines with J gene TRBJ1-2; the D is unclear. In DNA, the CDR3 is TGCGCCAGCAGCTTGGAGCCCCTTAACTATGGCTACACCTTC. Amino acid sequence: CASSLEPLNYGYTF.